The clone carrying this T cell receptor (beta chain) was seen a few times. Extraction and reverse transcription of RNA yielded cDNA as the sequencing template. Assay used: immunoSEQ multiplex PCR; TCRdb lists only in-frame clones, some missing. Among roughly 150,000 clones listed, roughly 62% were seen once. This sample stems from a study of CD8+ T cells in alopecia areata. On the study more broadly: Twice daily, treated patients received 5 to 10 mg of oral tofacitinib.

Both peripheral blood and punch biopsies of lesional scalp skin were obtained from patients who had alopecia areata. This CDR3 has 13 amino acids. Trimming pared 4 bases from V and 5 bases from J, leaving 11 bases between. From germline, CDR1 is SGHAT and CDR2 FQNNGV. The sample here was CD4+ T cells sorted from blood, taken at week 0. This clonotype was obtained from a human donor with alopecia areata. The V call is TRBV11-2, the J call TRBJ1-2; D uncertain. This CDR3 reads CASSSLGYYGYTF. The CDR3 DNA is TGTGCCAGCAGCTCCCTCGGTTATTATGGCTACACCTTC.